The 3 T cell receptor beta chains reported below all come from one sample, sequenced in a study of CXCR3-negative and CXCR3-positive naive CD8 T cells. UMI-labeled TRB cDNA libraries were prepared by 5' RACE. TCRdb processed the 5' RACE reads again and assigns one entry to each CDR3 protein, with no DNA. Here the sample table reports approximately 140,000 distinct CDR3 sequences. These receptors have no known antigen. Whole-study findings and limits: TRB CDR3s of CXCR3-positive naive cells were more hydrophobic than those of CXCR3-negative naive cells.

The sample consisted of naive CXCR3+ CD8+ T cells from blood. The subset is: CD45RO-CCR7+CD27+CD95- naive CD8+ T cells expressing CXCR3 (TNR3+). These receptor sequences come from a human donor in good health. Some clones in this sample may be carry-over from other donors' samples.

CDR3 region: CASSPRLADTQYF. The rearrangement links TRBV19 to TRBJ2-3; TCRdb returns TRBD2, unconfirmable since there is no DNA. Looked up from germline, CDR1 is LNHDA and CDR2 is SQIVND (reference sequence). This CDR3 is 13 amino acids long.

The chain carries TRBV29-1 and TRBJ2-2; the D call from TCRdb, TRBD1, cannot be confirmed without DNA. Germline CDR1 reads SQVTM; CDR2 reads ANQGSEA. The CDR3 consists of 13 residues. Here the CDR3 reads CSANRGGTGELFF.

V and J are TRBV4-2 and TRBJ2-3. CDR1 and CDR2 from the germline V gene are LGHNA and YNFKEQ. This CDR3 contains 12 residues. The CDR3 sequence is CASSQGADTQYF.